A selection of T cell receptor beta chains follows, all from one sample in a study of shared clonotypes between healthy human individuals. Only in-frame clones appear in the TCRdb table, and some are missing; sequencing was by immunoSEQ multiplex PCR. This table holds approximately 600,000 clones, approximately 95% found once. The specimen sequenced was naive CD8+ T cells sorted from blood. Receptor source: a woman aged 25 to 45 in good health. CDR3s include the opening cysteine and the closing phenylalanine or tryptophan. A D gene is named only where the DNA matches it firmly. Size values are once, few and many counts, or a class for expanded clones, and some rows have none.

abundance: -; d_gene: -; j_gene: TRBJ1-5; v_gene: TRBV4-1; CDR3nt: TGCGCCAGCAGCCAAGATATTCCGGGGGTATTTAGCAATCAGCCCCAGCATTTT; CDR3aa: CASSQDIPGVFSNQPQHF
abundance: -; d_gene: -; j_gene: TRBJ2-2; v_gene: TRBV27; CDR3nt: TGTGCCAGCAGTTTAGGAGGGCGTCCCGGGGAGCTGTTTTTT; CDR3aa: CASSLGGRPGELFF
abundance: -; d_gene: -; j_gene: TRBJ2-7; v_gene: TRBV5-4; CDR3nt: TGTGCCAGCAGCCCCCAGAGTCTCGAGCAGTACTTC; CDR3aa: CASSPQSLEQYF
abundance: -; d_gene: -; j_gene: TRBJ2-2; v_gene: TRBV21-1; CDR3nt: TGTGCCAGCAGCAAAGGGCCCGGGACTAGCGGGATAGGTACCGGGGAGCTGTTTTTT; CDR3aa: CASSKGPGTSGIGTGELFF
abundance: -; d_gene: -; j_gene: TRBJ2-4; v_gene: TRBV7-2; CDR3nt: TGTGCCAGCAGCTCTATGACAGGTCGGGGAATTCTAAAAAACATTCAGTACTTC; CDR3aa: CASSSMTGRGILKNIQYF
abundance: -; d_gene: -; j_gene: TRBJ1-2; v_gene: TRBV15; CDR3nt: TGTGCCACCAGCAGAGATAGCGGGGGATACTATGGCTACACCTTC; CDR3aa: CATSRDSGGYYGYTF
abundance: -; d_gene: TRBD1; j_gene: TRBJ1-2; v_gene: TRBV4-1; CDR3nt: TGCGCCAGCAATCCGACAGGGCGGGTATATGGCTACACCTTC; CDR3aa: CASNPTGRVYGYTF
abundance: -; d_gene: -; j_gene: TRBJ1-1; v_gene: TRBV29-1; CDR3nt: TGCAGCGGTTCAGATTACACTGAAGCTTTCTTT; CDR3aa: CSGSDYTEAFF
abundance: -; d_gene: TRBD1; j_gene: TRBJ1-5; v_gene: TRBV19; CDR3nt: TGTGCCAGTAGTATTTTCGGGACAGGGTTTCTTAGCCAGCCCCAGCATTTT; CDR3aa: CASSIFGTGFLSQPQHF
abundance: -; d_gene: -; j_gene: TRBJ2-7; v_gene: TRBV6-5; CDR3nt: TGTGCCAGCAGCGAGAGGGGGAGTCTCTACGAGCAGTACTTC; CDR3aa: CASSERGSLYEQYF
abundance: -; d_gene: -; j_gene: TRBJ1-4; v_gene: TRBV28; CDR3nt: TGTGCCAGCACCACCTGGGGGGCAGGGGACAATGAAAAACTGTTTTTT; CDR3aa: CASTTWGAGDNEKLFF
abundance: -; d_gene: -; j_gene: TRBJ1-1; v_gene: TRBV2; CDR3nt: TGTGCCAGTAAATTTGGGCTTTACCAAGCTTTCTTT; CDR3aa: CASKFGLYQAFF
abundance: -; d_gene: -; j_gene: TRBJ2-3; v_gene: TRBV28; CDR3nt: TGTGCCAGCGTAGACGGGGTTAACCCTAGCACAGATACGCAGTATTTT; CDR3aa: CASVDGVNPSTDTQYF
abundance: -; d_gene: -; j_gene: TRBJ2-1; v_gene: TRBV9; CDR3nt: TGTGCCAGCAGAGCCGGGGACCAAAGTTACAATGAGCAGTTCTTC; CDR3aa: CASRAGDQSYNEQFF
abundance: -; d_gene: TRBD2; j_gene: TRBJ2-5; v_gene: TRBV27; CDR3nt: TGTGCCAGCAGTTCCCCCGTGGTAGCGGGATCGGAGACCCAGTACTTC; CDR3aa: CASSSPVVAGSETQYF
abundance: once; d_gene: TRBD2; j_gene: TRBJ2-7; v_gene: TRBV30; CDR3nt: TGTGCCTGGAGTGTAACCCCCGTCGGGAGGGATACAACCTACGAGCAGTACTTC; CDR3aa: CAWSVTPVGRDTTYEQYF
abundance: -; d_gene: -; j_gene: TRBJ2-7; v_gene: TRBV27; CDR3nt: TGTGCCAGCAGGCGCGAGTCCGAATACGAGCAGTACTTC; CDR3aa: CASRRESEYEQYF
abundance: -; d_gene: -; j_gene: TRBJ1-1; v_gene: TRBV10-1; CDR3nt: TGCGCCAGCAGCGTTGGGCCGGGAGTATTGAACACTGAAGCTTTCTTT; CDR3aa: CASSVGPGVLNTEAFF
abundance: -; d_gene: -; j_gene: TRBJ2-1; v_gene: TRBV14; CDR3nt: TGTGCCAGCAGCCAAGAGTCAATAGCCCTCCATGAGCAGTTCTTC; CDR3aa: CASSQESIALHEQFF
abundance: -; d_gene: TRBD2; j_gene: TRBJ2-7; v_gene: TRBV7-9; CDR3nt: TGTGCCAGCAGCACATCTAGCGGGAGGATACCCTACGAGCAGTACTTC; CDR3aa: CASSTSSGRIPYEQYF
abundance: once; d_gene: TRBD2; j_gene: TRBJ2-1; v_gene: TRBV5-1; CDR3nt: TGCGCCAGCAGCCCCTGGACTAGCGGGACCTACAATGAGCAGTTCTTC; CDR3aa: CASSPWTSGTYNEQFF
abundance: once; d_gene: TRBD1; j_gene: TRBJ2-1; v_gene: TRBV6-1; CDR3nt: TGTGCCAGCATCCCGGGACAGGGCAACAATGAGCAGTTCTTC; CDR3aa: CASIPGQGNNEQFF
abundance: -; d_gene: -; j_gene: TRBJ2-7; v_gene: TRBV10-1; CDR3nt: TGCGCCAGCAGTCAGGGATTCACCTACGAGCAGTACTTC; CDR3aa: CASSQGFTYEQYF
abundance: -; d_gene: TRBD2; j_gene: TRBJ2-7; v_gene: TRBV6-4; CDR3nt: TGTGCCAGCAGTGACTTTAGCGGGACCTTTCACGAGCAGTACTTC; CDR3aa: CASSDFSGTFHEQYF
abundance: -; d_gene: -; j_gene: TRBJ1-4; v_gene: TRBV28; CDR3nt: TGTGCCAGCAGCAAGGGGGGGCGCATTGAAAAACTGTTTTTT; CDR3aa: CASSKGGRIEKLFF
abundance: -; d_gene: TRBD1; j_gene: TRBJ1-1; v_gene: TRBV27; CDR3nt: TGTGCCAGCAGTACTTTAAAGGGGGCGCTTGAAGCTTTCTTT; CDR3aa: CASSTLKGALEAFF
abundance: -; d_gene: TRBD2; j_gene: TRBJ2-3; v_gene: TRBV9; CDR3nt: TGTGCCAGCAGCGTAGCTGCGGGAGTCGGCACAGATACGCAGTATTTT; CDR3aa: CASSVAAGVGTDTQYF
abundance: -; d_gene: -; j_gene: TRBJ2-2; v_gene: TRBV9; CDR3nt: TGTGCCAGCAGCGCCCCCATAGGGGCCGGGGAGCTGTTTTTT; CDR3aa: CASSAPIGAGELFF
abundance: -; d_gene: TRBD2; j_gene: TRBJ2-1; v_gene: TRBV9; CDR3nt: TGTGCCAGCAGCCTAAAACCAGGGGCTAGCGGGAGGTCGTCCTACAATGAGCAGTTCTTC; CDR3aa: CASSLKPGASGRSSYNEQFF
abundance: -; d_gene: TRBD2; j_gene: TRBJ2-7; v_gene: TRBV13; CDR3nt: TGTGCCAGCAGCTATGGACTAGTAGGCGAGCAGTACTTC; CDR3aa: CASSYGLVGEQYF
abundance: -; d_gene: -; j_gene: TRBJ2-7; v_gene: TRBV6-1; CDR3nt: TGTGCCAGCAGTGAAGCGGAGAGCTACGAGCAGTACTTC; CDR3aa: CASSEAESYEQYF
abundance: -; d_gene: TRBD1; j_gene: TRBJ2-2; v_gene: TRBV7-9; CDR3nt: TGTGCCAGCAGCTATCCGGGACAGGGCTACACCGGGGAGCTGTTTTTT; CDR3aa: CASSYPGQGYTGELFF
abundance: -; d_gene: -; j_gene: TRBJ2-3; v_gene: TRBV10-3; CDR3nt: TGTGCCATCAGTAATGACAGAGACCATACGCAGTATTTT; CDR3aa: CAISNDRDHTQYF
abundance: -; d_gene: TRBD2; j_gene: TRBJ2-7; v_gene: TRBV27; CDR3nt: TGTGCCAGCAGTTTATCGGCGGGAGGCTCCTACGAGCAGTACTTC; CDR3aa: CASSLSAGGSYEQYF
abundance: -; d_gene: -; j_gene: TRBJ1-2; v_gene: TRBV19; CDR3nt: TGTGCCAGTAGTATCGCCCCCTATGGCTACACCTTC; CDR3aa: CASSIAPYGYTF
abundance: -; d_gene: -; j_gene: TRBJ2-5; v_gene: TRBV13; CDR3nt: TGTGCCAGCAGCACACCGGGGGAGACCCAGTACTTC; CDR3aa: CASSTPGETQYF